These 23 T cell receptor beta chains originate from one sample sequenced in a study of CXCR3-negative and CXCR3-positive naive CD8 T cells. Study observations and caveats: The study found more hydrophobic TRB CDR3s in CXCR3-positive naive cells than in CXCR3-negative naive cells.

Preparation of TRB cDNA libraries relied on 5' RACE carrying UMI labels. After re-calling the 5' RACE reads, TCRdb lists one entry per CDR3 protein, DNA absent. There are more than 80,000 distinct CDR3 sequences in the sample, with around 0.82% held by the top ten. Their antigens are not known. Sequencing used naive CXCR3+ CD8+ T cells from blood. The subset was: CD45RO-CCR7+CD27+CD95- naive CD8+ T cells expressing CXCR3 (TNR3+). The source of these receptors is a human donor in good health. Some clones in this sample may be carry-over from other donors' samples.

The rearrangement uses TRBV18 and TRBJ1-6; as DNA is missing, the TRBD1 call by TCRdb cannot be tested. The CDR3 runs to 18 residues. Germline assignment: CDR1 KGHSH and CDR2 LQKENI. Here the CDR3 reads CASSMSAGDGSYNSPLHF.

The V call is TRBV28, the J call TRBJ2-5; lacking DNA, the TRBD2 call made by TCRdb goes unchecked. Germline CDR1 and CDR2: MDHEN and SYDVKM. CDR3 length: 14 residues. Here the CDR3 reads CASSLVGLQETQYF.

The CDR3 here is CASSSRGLANYEQYF. The chain carries TRBV27 and TRBJ2-7; with no DNA, the TCRdb D assignment of TRBD2 cannot be verified. Germline loops: CDR1 MNHEY, CDR2 SMNVEV (reference sequence). The CDR3 runs 15 residues.

V is TRBV29-1 and J is TRBJ2-7; TCRdb indicates TRBD1, and absent DNA this call remains unverified. CDR3 size: 15 residues. Germline V gene lookup returns CDR1 SQVTM and CDR2 ANQGSEA. This CDR3 reads CSVEEDIQGAYEQYF.

The gene calls are TRBV28 and TRBJ1-5; the TCRdb call, TRBD1, lacks DNA for checking. This CDR3 is built from 15 residues. Germline V gene lookup returns CDR1 MDHEN and CDR2 SYDVKM. The chain's CDR3 is CASSQPLQGYQPQHF.

V gene TRBV7-3 combines with J gene TRBJ2-5; the D call from TCRdb, TRBD1, cannot be confirmed without DNA. The CDR3 extends over 13 amino acids. Germline loops: CDR1 SGHTA, CDR2 FQGTGA. The CDR3 protein is CASSSPGLETQYF. Variable domain in full (rest from reference TRBV7-3 and TRBJ2-5): GAGVSQTPSNKVTEKGKYVELRCDPISGHTALYWYRQSLGQGPEFLIYFQGTGAADDSGLPNDRFFAVRPEGSVSTLKIQRTERGDSAVYLCASSSPGLETQYFGPGTRLLVL.

V usage is TRBV20-1 and J usage is TRBJ1-5. The CDR3 extends over 12 amino acids. Germline CDR1 reads DFQATT; CDR2 reads SNEGSKA (reference sequence). CDR3 residues: CSARVRNQPQHF.

CDR3 region: CASSVATGGQETQYF. This chain links TRBV9 with TRBJ2-5; TCRdb's D gene call, TRBD1, goes unchecked for lack of DNA. There are 15 residues in the CDR3. The germline CDR1 and CDR2 sequences are SGDLS and YYNGEE.

V is TRBV7-8 and J is TRBJ1-2; with no DNA, the TCRdb D assignment of TRBD1 cannot be verified. Germline V CDR1 and CDR2: SGHVS, FQNEAQ. This CDR3 has 15 amino acids. CDR3: CASSLEGGDFYGYTF.

The genes are TRBV20-1 and TRBJ2-3; TCRdb lists TRBD1, though no DNA is available to test this call. Germline V CDR1 and CDR2: DFQATT, SNEGSKA (reference sequence). The CDR3 extends over 15 amino acids. The CDR3 region is CSAPSGAASTDTQYF.

J is TRBJ2-7 and V is TRBV20-1; TCRdb outputs TRBD2, but without DNA this stays unchecked. Germline V lookup: CDR1 DFQATT, CDR2 SNEGSKA (reference sequence). This CDR3 is built from 16 residues. CDR3 amino acids: CSARPTRPGLADEQYF.

The CDR3 sequence is CASSFRDRREKLFF. The V and J genes are TRBV6-5 and TRBJ1-4; TCRdb gives TRBD1 as the D gene, but with no DNA this cannot be confirmed. CDR3 size: 14 residues. Germline V gives CDR1 MNHEY, CDR2 SVGAGI.

This rearrangement joins TRBV29-1 to TRBJ2-7; there is no DNA to check the TCRdb D call of TRBD1. This CDR3 is 12 amino acids long. Germline-derived CDR1 and CDR2 are SQVTM and ANQGSEA. CDR3 sequence: CSARRGGSEQYF.

The chain links TRBV28 to TRBJ1-5; TCRdb outputs TRBD1, but without DNA this stays unchecked. Germline lookup yields CDR1 MDHEN and CDR2 SYDVKM. The CDR3 is 15 amino acids. The CDR3 sequence is CASSLLRGLYQPQHF.

The V gene is TRBV5-4, the J gene TRBJ2-7. Germline CDR1 is SGHNT and CDR2 is YYREEE (reference sequence). The CDR3 extends over 14 amino acids. CDR3 loop: CASSLGKRSYEQYF.

This chain uses TRBV6-5 with TRBJ2-1. The CDR3 runs 14 residues. CDR1 is MNHEY and CDR2 is SVGAGI in the germline V gene. CDR3: CASSAVGSGNEQFF.

The V call is TRBV28, the J call TRBJ2-2. The germline gives CDR1 MDHEN, CDR2 SYDVKM. The CDR3 has 18 residues. CDR3 amino acids: CASSFSETSKPHPGELFF.

The V and J genes are TRBV29-1 and TRBJ1-2. Germline-derived CDR1 and CDR2 are SQVTM and ANQGSEA. The CDR3 spans 15 residues. The CDR3 reads CSVGTSTVANYGYTF.

The V call is TRBV28, the J call TRBJ2-1; TCRdb picks TRBD1, but there is no DNA to check that call. Germline V gene sequence: CDR1 MDHEN, CDR2 SYDVKM. The CDR3 loop spans 14 amino acids. The CDR3 loop is CASSTGLTYNEQFF.

The CDR3: CASSDLSSYNEQFF. J is TRBJ2-1 and V is TRBV27. CDR3 length: 14 residues. Germline CDR1 MNHEY, CDR2 SMNVEV (reference sequence).

The chain combines TRBV6-2 or TRBV6-3 with TRBJ2-1; there is no DNA to check the TCRdb D call of TRBD2. This CDR3 is 15 amino acids long. Germline assignment: CDR1 MNHEY and CDR2 SVGEGT. The CDR3 loop reads CASSYPLAGRNEQFF.

The chain joins TRBV11-2 to TRBJ1-1. The germline CDR1 and CDR2 sequences are SGHAT and FQNNGV. The CDR3 sequence is 12 residues long. The CDR3 is CASSQTNTEAFF.

The chain joins TRBV4-3 to TRBJ2-4. The germline gives CDR1 LGHNA, CDR2 YSLEER. The CDR3 is 13 residues long. The CDR3 protein is CASSQDLGAIQYF.